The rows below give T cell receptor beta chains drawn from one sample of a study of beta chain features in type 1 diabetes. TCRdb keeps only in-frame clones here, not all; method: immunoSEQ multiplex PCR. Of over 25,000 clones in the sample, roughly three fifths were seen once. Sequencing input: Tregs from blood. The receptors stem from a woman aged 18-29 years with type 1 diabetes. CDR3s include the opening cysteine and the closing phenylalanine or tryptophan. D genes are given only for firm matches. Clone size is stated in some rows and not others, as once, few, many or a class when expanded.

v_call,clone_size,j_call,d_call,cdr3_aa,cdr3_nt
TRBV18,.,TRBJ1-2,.,CASSPDSLRYGYTF,TGTGCCAGCTCACCGGACAGTCTCCGGTATGGCTACACCTTC
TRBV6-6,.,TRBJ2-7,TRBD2,CASSSSASGRIYEQYF,TGTGCCAGCAGTTCGTCCGCTAGCGGGCGGATCTACGAGCAGTACTTC
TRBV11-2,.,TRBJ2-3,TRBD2,CASSLDGRSSGRIDTQYF,TGTGCCAGCAGCTTAGATGGCCGATCTAGCGGGAGAATAGATACGCAGTATTTT
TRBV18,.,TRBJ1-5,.,CASSPSQQGYNQPQHF,TGTGCCAGCTCACCCTCGCAACAGGGATACAATCAGCCCCAGCATTTT
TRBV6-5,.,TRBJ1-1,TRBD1,CASTPADRGRAFF,TGTGCCAGCACCCCAGCCGACAGGGGTCGAGCTTTCTTT
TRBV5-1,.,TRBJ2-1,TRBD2,CASSGWDPGLAGTYNEQFF,TGCGCCAGCAGCGGGTGGGACCCGGGACTAGCGGGAACCTACAATGAGCAGTTCTTC
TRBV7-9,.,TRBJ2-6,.,CASSQGGSGANVLTF,TGTGCCAGCAGTCAAGGGGGCTCTGGGGCCAACGTCCTGACTTTC
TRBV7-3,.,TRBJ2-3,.,CASSFDRSDTQYF,TGTGCCAGCAGCTTCGACAGGAGTGATACGCAGTATTTT
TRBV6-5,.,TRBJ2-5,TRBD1,CASSWTGGEGETQYF,TGTGCCAGCAGTTGGACAGGGGGCGAGGGGGAGACCCAGTACTTC
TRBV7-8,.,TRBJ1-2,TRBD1,CASSWDRGLGYGYTF,TGTGCCAGCAGCTGGGACAGGGGGCTCGGCTATGGCTACACCTTC
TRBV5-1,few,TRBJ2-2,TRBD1,CASSLRGPGTGELFF,TGCGCCAGCAGCCTCAGGGGGCCGGGGACCGGGGAGCTGTTTTTT
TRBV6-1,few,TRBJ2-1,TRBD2,CASSLPRGAYNEQFF,TGTGCCAGCAGTCTCCCCCGGGGGGCCTACAATGAGCAGTTCTTC
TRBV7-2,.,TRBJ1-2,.,CASSLGATANYGYTF,TGTGCCAGCAGCTTAGGAGCGACAGCTAACTATGGCTACACCTTC
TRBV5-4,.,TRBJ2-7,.,CASRRWADYEQYF,TGTGCCAGCAGACGCTGGGCGGACTACGAGCAGTACTTC
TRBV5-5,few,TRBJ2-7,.,CASSVGTYEQYF,TGTGCCAGCAGCGTCGGGACTTACGAGCAGTACTTC
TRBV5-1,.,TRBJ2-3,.,CASSPGAKEDTQYF,TGCGCCAGCAGCCCTGGAGCTAAAGAAGATACGCAGTATTTT
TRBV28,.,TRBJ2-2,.,CASSLGQTNTGELFF,TGTGCCAGCAGTTTAGGTCAGACGAACACCGGGGAGCTGTTTTTT
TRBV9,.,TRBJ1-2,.,CASSREGVNYGYTF,TGTGCCAGCAGCCGTGAGGGGGTGAACTATGGCTACACCTTC
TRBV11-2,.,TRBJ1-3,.,CASSPRGASGNTIYF,TGTGCCAGCAGCCCCCGGGGGGCGTCGGGAAACACCATATATTTT
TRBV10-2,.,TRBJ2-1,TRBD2,CASRGLAGVAGEQFF,TGCGCCAGCCGTGGACTAGCGGGAGTCGCTGGTGAGCAGTTCTTC
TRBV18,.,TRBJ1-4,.,CASSPPTGQGEKLFF,TGTGCCAGCTCACCCCCGACTGGCCAGGGGGAAAAACTGTTTTTT
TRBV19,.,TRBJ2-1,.,CASSLGTPSSYNEQFF,TGTGCCAGTAGTCTAGGGACTCCTAGCTCCTACAATGAGCAGTTCTTC
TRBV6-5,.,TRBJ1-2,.,CASSDDRSYGYTF,TGTGCCAGCAGCGATGACAGGTCCTATGGCTACACCTTC
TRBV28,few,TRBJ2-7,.,CASSPYPSSGYEQYF,TGTGCCAGCAGTCCCTACCCTAGCAGTGGGTACGAGCAGTACTTC
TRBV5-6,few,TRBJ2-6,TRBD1,CASSSDRGRYTGANVLTF,TGTGCCAGCAGTTCGGACAGGGGGCGGTATACTGGGGCCAACGTCCTGACTTTC
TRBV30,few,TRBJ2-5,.,CAWTRGETQYF,TGTGCCTGGACTAGGGGGGAGACCCAGTACTTC
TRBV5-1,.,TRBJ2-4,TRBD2,CASKEVAGSVNIQYF,TGCGCCAGCAAAGAGGTAGCGGGATCGGTAAACATTCAGTACTTC
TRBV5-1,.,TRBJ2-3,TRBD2,CASSYGLAASTDTQYF,TGCGCCAGCAGTTATGGACTAGCGGCTAGCACAGATACGCAGTATTTT
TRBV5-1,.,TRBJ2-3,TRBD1,CASSWDRRTDTQYF,TGCGCCAGCAGCTGGGACAGACGCACAGATACGCAGTATTTT